The rows below give T cell receptor beta chains drawn from one sample of a study of control samples from healthy donors and cancer patients. Repertoires were generated with immunoSEQ multiplex PCR, while TCRdb's copy carries only in-frame clones and drops some. The sample shows fewer than 70,000 clones, approximately 84% of them seen only once. Sequencing used PBMCs. The receptors were sampled from a woman between 45 and 65 years old with lung cancer. CDR3s leave out the opening cysteine and the closing phenylalanine or tryptophan. The order of the fields is J gene, D gene, V gene, CDR3 protein. A D gene is named only where the DNA matches it firmly.

TRBJ2-7,NA,TRBV14,ASSQQLSYEQY
TRBJ1-5,TRBD1,TRBV30,AWGTENSNQPQH
TRBJ2-1,TRBD1,TRBV6-5,ASSYSGQGYNEQF
TRBJ2-7,NA,TRBV11-3,ASSLAWGPGAAEQY
TRBJ1-2,TRBD1,TRBV6-2/TRBV6-3,ASIPGQGSYGYT
TRBJ1-5,NA,TRBV27,ASSLGANQPQH
TRBJ1-3,TRBD1,TRBV18,ASSTFRQGSSGNTIY
TRBJ2-2,TRBD1,TRBV24-1,ATRGGENTGELF
TRBJ1-2,TRBD1,TRBV12-3/TRBV12-4,ASSRTGVGYT
TRBJ1-1,NA,TRBV7-9,ASSLEWAGSNEAEAF
TRBJ2-3,NA,TRBV7-2,ASSTASTDTQY
TRBJ2-2,NA,TRBV7-2,ASSLEARRGPGELF
TRBJ1-1,TRBD1,TRBV28,ASSPYDRGRGNTEAF
TRBJ2-7,TRBD1,TRBV6-1,ASSELSGQGYEQY
TRBJ1-2,NA,TRBV4-1,ASSQEQGVLGYT
TRBJ2-2,NA,TRBV6-1,ASSHRSSTGELF
TRBJ1-6,NA,TRBV5-1,ASSDPGTNSPLH
TRBJ1-5,TRBD1,TRBV6-1,ASSDGGTAIYSNQPQH
TRBJ1-5,NA,TRBV27,ASSSRTGSNQPQH
TRBJ1-2,NA,TRBV7-2,ASSSRAGRGYT
TRBJ1-3,NA,TRBV12-3/TRBV12-4,ASSFSGNTIY
TRBJ1-4,TRBD1,TRBV11-1,ASSARQGEVEKLF
TRBJ1-4,NA,TRBV7-8,ASRFGELSKEKLF
TRBJ1-1,TRBD1,TRBV18,ASSPARQGARTEAF
TRBJ1-2,TRBD1,TRBV15,ATSRDDRGIGYT
TRBJ1-2,NA,TRBV30,AWRGGYGYT
TRBJ1-1,NA,TRBV7-2,ASSPAVTQEAF
TRBJ2-7,TRBD1,TRBV14,ASSLGQGYEQY
TRBJ1-1,TRBD1,TRBV3-1/TRBV3-2,ASSQGGTGRAF
TRBJ2-7,NA,TRBV28,ASSLMAVSYEQY
TRBJ2-6,NA,TRBV9,ASTSGTLSGANVLT
TRBJ1-6,TRBD1,TRBV6-5,ASSYRAGGFNSPLH
TRBJ1-2,NA,TRBV7-2,ASSLERAGGYT
TRBJ1-1,NA,TRBV27,ASSSLDTEAF
TRBJ1-2,NA,TRBV9,ASSVEKTVGTNYGYT
TRBJ1-2,NA,TRBV27,ASSLSGGYGYT
TRBJ1-1,TRBD1,TRBV7-2,ASSLDKGADTEAF
TRBJ1-1,NA,TRBV5-1,ASSTGQPNTEAF
TRBJ1-1,NA,TRBV5-5,ASSLEGVRRAF
TRBJ1-1,NA,TRBV7-9,ASSPTLDPRGTEAF
TRBJ1-2,TRBD1,TRBV30,AWSDVNSWDRAFYGYT
TRBJ1-1,NA,TRBV11-3,ASSRTQNTEAF
TRBJ2-1,NA,TRBV25-1,ASSEPGINEQF
TRBJ2-7,NA,TRBV2,ASSTWGYEQY
TRBJ1-6,NA,TRBV15,ATSRGGNSPLH
TRBJ1-2,NA,TRBV6-5,ASRYRTEDGGYT
TRBJ2-1,TRBD2,TRBV5-5,ASSFGPSGDYNEQF
TRBJ2-1,NA,TRBV10-2,ASRTVDKGSEQF
TRBJ1-2,TRBD1,TRBV28,ASSSTGEGYGYT
TRBJ1-1,NA,TRBV10-1,ASSEGSSTEAF
TRBJ1-4,NA,TRBV20-1,SALPNEKLF
TRBJ1-1,TRBD1,TRBV28,ASSSRTGKAF
TRBJ1-5,TRBD1,TRBV2,ASAGTGQNQPQH
TRBJ2-2,NA,TRBV7-2,ASSFLGAPGTGELF